The sequence of this T cell receptor (beta chain) was determined in a study of cytomegalovirus exposure and HLA in healthy donors. Study results and caveats: A few CMV-associated chains were confirmed in vitro to be specific for CMV antigens.

The CDR3 consists of 15 residues. Deletions cut 3 bases from V and 0 bases from J, with 10 bases between. Germline CDR1 reads SGDLS; CDR2 reads YYNGEE. In regard to this clone: Its antigen is not known.

Only in-frame clones appear in the TCRdb table, and some are missing; sequencing was by immunoSEQ multiplex PCR. The sample gives some 190,000 clones, roughly 86% of which show up once; 6% to 8.5% is in the top ten. The origin of this receptor is a man aged 30 to 39 in good health and CMV-seropositive. The sequenced material came from PBMCs. The chain combines TRBV9 with TRBJ1-5; TRBD1 might be the D (5 bases). The CDR3 protein is CASSETGYSNQPQHF. CDR3 nucleotides: TGTGCCAGCAGCGAAACAGGATATAGCAATCAGCCCCAGCATTTT. The full variable domain, with the rest looked up from reference TRBV9 and TRBJ1-5, is DSGVTQTPKHLITATGQRVTLRCSPRSGDLSVYWYQQSLDQGLQFLIQYYNGEERAKGNILERFSAQQFPDLHSELNLSSLELGDSALYFCASSETGYSNQPQHFGDGTRLSIL.